The following is a TCR beta chain sequence with its context. The data belong to a study of blood T cell repertoires in COVID-19. On the study more broadly: Italy, Spain and the United States were the sources of the convalescent and acute COVID-19 samples. PBMCs, B-cell-depleted T cells, or T cells were the source of the cDNA or gDNA that made up the material.

Study processing details: Counts of nucleated cells, estimated from reference gene primer amplification, were obtained. Sequencing was performed with immunoSEQ multiplex PCR; in TCRdb, only in-frame clones are kept and a portion is missing. Clone size and V and J calls were adopted from that table, with D and trimming inferred from the DNA. The table has about 320,000 clones, 65% to 90% seen once. Germline V CDR1 and CDR2: MNHEY, SVGAGI. The CDR3 sequence is 12 residues long. With 7 bases removed from V and 10 bases from J, the gap between germline ends came to 17 bases. The sequence was collected from a human donor in a cohort sampled during active COVID-19. The V and J genes are TRBV6-5 and TRBJ2-7, with a possible D match to TRBD1 (6 bases). The specimen sequenced was peripheral blood. The CDR3 DNA sequence: TGTGCCAGCAAGTTCCCACAGGGCAAACAGTACTTC. Protein product: CASKFPQGKQYF.